The sequence of this T cell receptor beta chain was determined in a study of monozygotic twins with inflammatory bowel disease. For each CDR3 protein, TCRdb gives one entry from its re-call of the 5' RACE reads, without DNA. Its listing shows around 370,000 distinct CDR3 sequences. The germline CDR1 and CDR2 sequences are MNHNY and SVGAGI (reference sequence). The CDR3 is 13 residues long. The chain links TRBV6-6 to TRBJ2-5; the D call from TCRdb, TRBD2, cannot be confirmed without DNA. The sequence was obtained from a human donor with ulcerative colitis or Crohn's disease, or a healthy co-twin of an affected twin (not recorded which). The sequencing sample was made of blood. Here the CDR3 reads CASSYLGEETQYF.